The 15 T cell receptor beta chains below were found in one sample sequenced in a study of blood T cell repertoires in COVID-19. Data came from immunoSEQ multiplex PCR; TCRdb stores just in-frame clones and leaves some out. The sample records approximately 200,000 clones, 80% to 90% being singletons. Sequenced material: PBMCs or T cells enriched from blood (not recorded which). The source of these receptors is a man in his forties or fifties who had recovered from COVID-19.

V and J are TRBV7-9 and TRBJ1-6; D might be TRBD1 (6 bases). The CDR3 has 12 amino acids. Germline CDR1 SEHNR, CDR2 FQNEAQ (reference sequence). V shed 11 bases and J shed 12 bases, with 17 bases lying between them. The CDR3 DNA reads TGTGCCGGTCAACAGGGCTCGGGACCCCTCCACTTT. Its translation is CAGQQGSGPLHF.

The rearrangement uses TRBV18 and TRBJ1-1; D is unresolved. The V end lost 5 bases, the J end lost 7 bases, and 14 bases lay between the germline ends. Germline assignment: CDR1 KGHSH and CDR2 LQKENI. The CDR3 is made up of 13 amino acids. The CDR3 sequence: CASSSGLDNEAFF. DNA for the CDR3: TGTGCCAGCTCATCGGGTCTGGATAATGAAGCTTTCTTT.

The V gene is TRBV19, the J gene TRBJ2-2; 8 bases line up with TRBD1. The CDR3 loop spans 14 amino acids. Germline assignment: CDR1 LNHDA and CDR2 SQIVND (reference sequence). Losses at the gene ends were 7 bases for V and 3 bases for J; bases not matched to a gene: 4. Here the CDR3 reads CASTLTGDTGELFF. CDR3 sequence (DNA): TGTGCCAGTACCTTGACAGGGGACACCGGGGAGCTGTTTTTT.

This clone was observed a single time. The V gene is TRBV4-3, the J gene TRBJ1-3; 8 nucleotides align to TRBD1. V was clipped by 0 bases and J by 4 bases; unmatched bases: 5. Germline loops: CDR1 LGHNA, CDR2 YSLEER. CDR3 length: 16 residues. CDR3 loop: CASSQERTGIGNTIYF. CDR3 bases: TGCGCCAGCAGCCAAGAACGGACAGGGATAGGAAACACCATATATTTT.

In its sample, this clone was seen a few times. This rearrangement joins TRBV4-3 to TRBJ1-1; weak D call: TRBD1 (6 bases). This CDR3 is 14 amino acids long. CDR1 is LGHNA, CDR2 YSLEER, per germline. V was cut by 0 bases and J by 4 bases, with 9 bases left in between. CDR3: CASSQDTGTTEAFF. In nucleotides, the CDR3 is TGCGCCAGCAGCCAAGATACAGGGACCACTGAAGCTTTCTTT.

This chain connects TRBV6-1 to TRBJ1-2, with TRBD1 as a possible D gene (6 bases). Germline V CDR1 and CDR2: MNHNS, SASEGT. The CDR3 has 16 amino acids. The V end lost 3 bases, the J end lost 7 bases, and 21 bases lay between the germline ends. CDR3 in amino acids: CASSDQPRGGFSGYTF. For the CDR3, the DNA is TGTGCCAGCAGTGATCAACCGAGGGGGGGGTTTAGTGGCTACACCTTC.

The V gene is TRBV7-2, the J gene TRBJ2-1; 7 nucleotides line up with TRBD1. CDR3 size: 14 residues. J was trimmed by 5 bases and V by 2 bases; bases with no gene match: 3. Germline-derived CDR1 and CDR2 are SGHTA and FQGNSA. CDR3 nucleotides: TGTGCCAGCAGCTTACCGGGACAGCACAATGAGCAGTTCTTC. Translating it yields CASSLPGQHNEQFF. The entire variable domain, with the rest obtained from reference TRBV7-2 and TRBJ2-1, is as follows: GAGVSQSPSNKVTEKGKDVELRCDPISGHTALYWYRQSLGQGLEFLIYFQGNSAPDKSGLPSDRFSAERTGGSVSTLTIQRTQQEDSAVYLCASSLPGQHNEQFFGPGTRLTVL.

This clone was counted only a few times. The CDR3 region is CSVLRDRESEQYF. Here the CDR3 DNA reads TGCAGCGTCCTCCGGGACAGGGAGAGCGAGCAGTACTTC. The chain couples TRBV29-1 to TRBJ2-7; TRBD1 aligns across 9 bases. The ends lost 6 bases at V and 6 bases at J; junction bases unmatched: 9. The CDR3 spans 13 residues. Germline CDR1 is SQVTM and CDR2 is ANQGSEA.

The V gene is TRBV15, the J gene TRBJ1-2; D is unresolved. Germline-derived CDR1 and CDR2 are LNHNV and YYDKDF (reference sequence). The CDR3 contains 14 residues. V lost 5 bases and J lost 2, with 12 bases in between. The CDR3 coding sequence is TGTGCCACCAGCGGTAAGACGGGAAACTATGGCTACACCTTC. Translated: CATSGKTGNYGYTF.

This chain joins TRBV27 and TRBJ1-2; 7 nucleotides agree with TRBD1. V dropped 6 bases and J dropped 5; count of bases not matched to a gene: 6. The CDR3 covers 13 residues. From germline, CDR1 is MNHEY and CDR2 SMNVEV (reference sequence). CDR3 in amino acids: CASRGTAVYGYTF. For the CDR3, the DNA is TGTGCCAGCAGGGGGACAGCCGTATATGGCTACACCTTC.

This sequence joins TRBV21-1 and TRBJ2-3; TRBD1, as called in the table, went unchecked against the DNA. TRBV21-1 constitutes a pseudogene. The CDR3 spans 14 residues. Here the CDR3 reads CAQDWVGSTDTQYF. Written as DNA, the CDR3 is TGTGCCCAGGATTGGGTGGGTAGCACAGATACGCAGTATTTT.

This clone was seen just once. The J gene is TRBJ2-5, the V gene TRBV7-3; 7 positions agree with TRBD1. Germline CDR1 reads SGHTA; CDR2 reads FQGTGA. This CDR3 comprises 15 residues. V shed 5 bases and J 1 base; nucleotides not matched to a gene: 7. The CDR3 sequence: CASSPTTGFQETQYF. The CDR3 DNA reads as TGTGCCAGCAGCCCCACGACAGGGTTCCAAGAGACCCAGTACTTC.

This clone was detected only a few times. The rearrangement joins TRBV4-2 to TRBJ1-5, with a tentative D call TRBD1 (6 bases). Trimming shortened V by 0 bases and J by 4 bases, and 13 bases separated the two germline ends. The CDR3 has 16 residues. Per the germline V gene, CDR1 is LGHNA and CDR2 is YNFKEQ. As DNA, the CDR3 is TGTGCCAGCAGCCAAGATCGGGGGGGCGCAAATCAGCCCCAGCATTTT. This sequence encodes CASSQDRGGANQPQHF.

The DNA for the CDR3 is TGTGCCAGCCGACAGGGGGAAGATCAGCCCCAGCATTTT. It specifies CASRQGEDQPQHF. The chain employs TRBV18 and TRBJ1-5; 9 bases map to TRBD1. V gave up 8 bases and J gave up 5 bases; unmatched junction bases: 4. This CDR3 is built from 13 residues. CDR1 and CDR2 (germline): KGHSH, LQKENI. The full variable domain, rest sourced from reference TRBV18 and TRBJ1-5, is NAGVMQNPRHLVRRRGQEARLRCSPMKGHSHVYWYRQLPEEGLKFMVYLQKENIIDESGMPKERFSAEFPKEGPSILRIQQVVRGDSAAYFCASRQGEDQPQHFGDGTRLSIL.

The chain joins TRBV28 to TRBJ2-5, with TRBD1 matching over 9 bases. Germline V CDR1 and CDR2: MDHEN, SYDVKM. CDR3 length: 14 amino acids. V shed 6 bases, J shed 5 bases, and the junction held 7 bases outside the gene matches. The CDR3 loop reads CASRWTGAGETQYF. In DNA, the CDR3 is TGTGCCAGCAGATGGACAGGGGCGGGGGAGACCCAGTACTTC.